This T cell receptor (beta chain) was captured by sequencing in a study of cytomegalovirus exposure and HLA in healthy donors. General study findings and limits: Later, an analysis showed that TCR beta chains associated with HLA were more clonally expanded than others that were equally common. As confirmed in vitro, a few CMV-associated chains were specific for CMV antigens. Prior analysis indicated that the majority of TCR beta V segments exhibited productivity approximately 87% or approximately 30% of the time.

The primer mix had 60 Vbeta and 13 Jbeta primers. Generated by immunoSEQ multiplex PCR, the TCRdb table keeps only in-frame clones and is missing some. The sample holds roughly 190,000 clones; around four fifths are singletons and the top ten take 10% to 13%. This CDR3 region has 15 residues. V lost 2 bases to trimming and J lost 6 bases, with 14 bases between them. CDR1 is MNHEY, CDR2 SMNVEV, per germline (reference sequence). This clone was seen only a few times. Its target is not known. Sequences were obtained from PBMCs. The chain uses TRBV27 and TRBJ1-5; D gene uncertain. This receptor was obtained from a woman aged 45-60 years in good health and CMV-seropositive. CDR3 DNA: TGTGCCAGCAGTTTAAATTTTCGGGGTAGTCAGCCCCAGCATTTT. Its protein is CASSLNFRGSQPQHF.